Listed below are T cell receptor beta chains from one sample, sequenced in a study of shared clonotypes between healthy human individuals. The repertoire was sequenced with immunoSEQ multiplex PCR; TCRdb's copy has only in-frame clones and lacks some. The table shows over 950,000 clones, with 70% to 85% occurring only once. Specimen: memory CD4+ T cells from PBMCs. These TCRs come from a man between 18 and 35 years old in good health. Some clones in this sample may be carry-over from other donors' samples. CDR3s leave out the opening cysteine and the closing phenylalanine or tryptophan. The order of the fields is V gene, clone size, CDR3 protein. Not every row has a clone size; where given, it reads once, few, many or a size class.

TRBV30	-	AWSVQLAGDQF
TRBV10-3	-	AIRGTGDETQY
TRBV18	-	ASSGPGLAGVNEQF
TRBV7-9	-	SFPGTSNTGELF
TRBV5-4	-	ASSGTGAETQY
TRBV14	-	ASSQVIASTDTQY
TRBV7-2	few	ASSLPQVGNTEAF
TRBV7-2	once	ASSLGGNLNYEQY
TRBV6-1	-	ASSRDVSYEQY
TRBV27	-	ASSLKLTPFQNTEAF
TRBV5-6	-	ASSLGLGGVEKLF
TRBV2	-	ASKVEAQY
TRBV28	-	ASSSRQFQAF
TRBV11-1	-	ASSLNTGGTEAF
TRBV9	-	ASSVASSNYGYT
TRBV19	-	ASSIPREAGGTEQF
TRBV28	few	AIYSSGTGNTIY
TRBV4-1	-	ASSQDPRLAGNEQF
TRBV11-2	-	ASSLGVEVRALNTGELF
TRBV9	-	ASSRFGTHSGNTIY
TRBV7-2	-	ASSFPPVNEQF
TRBV5-1	-	ASSLDTSTSILF
TRBV6-5	-	ASSYSPGQAEAF
TRBV6-1	-	ASSEATGPRNYGYT
TRBV30	-	AWRRAGLTDTQY
TRBV4-3	-	ASSQGAPGETQY
TRBV5-1	-	ASGGNYNEQF
TRBV6-5	many	ASMTSGYEQY
TRBV27	-	ASSLYGRYRGEY
TRBV28	-	ASRSRQGWVAEAF
TRBV5-1	once	ASTRAGGGEYEQY
TRBV30	-	AWSDSTDTQY
TRBV5-6	-	ASSYDRVPYNEQF
TRBV5-1	-	ASSLPPPTGELF
TRBV19	-	ASSTQGMKGEKLF
TRBV25-1	few	ASSAIGDTTNEKLF
TRBV5-1	-	ASSLDLYEQY
TRBV27	-	ASSRRRGGIYGYT
TRBV18	-	ASSGDSNYGYT
TRBV7-6	-	ASTWSGRGTGELF
TRBV11-2	-	ASRSVSSGANVLT
TRBV18	-	ASSTLPSGNYNEQF
TRBV18	few	ASSPRLAGEVDTGELF